This T cell receptor (beta chain) derives from a study of identical twins. This clonotype was seen more than once but under ten times. TCRdb re-derived calls from the 5' RACE reads in MiXCR, one entry per CDR3 protein. The sample yields a few hundred thousand distinct CDR3 sequences, 5% to 7% seen once. V was pared by 5 bases and J by 8 bases, with 10 bases between. The CDR3 spans 12 residues. Germline loops: CDR1 SEHNR, CDR2 FQNEAQ (reference sequence). This sample also appeared in a second study, on T cells expressing NK-cell markers.

Source material: CD8+ T cells sorted from blood. The clonotype comes from a woman aged 18-29 years in good health. This rearrangement joins TRBV7-9 to TRBJ2-1; D is unresolved. Here the CDR3 reads CASSPRPDEQFF. The DNA of the CDR3 is TGTGCCAGCAGCCCCCGCCCTGATGAGCAGTTCTTC. The full variable domain, in which reference TRBV7-9 and TRBJ2-1 provide the parts outside the CDR3, is DTGVSQNPRHKITKRGQNVTFRCDPISEHNRLYWYRQTLGQGPEFLTYFQNEAQLEKSRLLSDRFSAERPKGSFSTLEIQRTEQGDSAMYLCASSPRPDEQFFGPGTRLTVL.